This TCR beta chain was captured in a study of shared clonotypes between healthy human individuals. Measured with immunoSEQ multiplex PCR; TCRdb has only the in-frame clones, and not every one. The sample has 100,000 to 130,000 clones, about 63% seen once. Healthy and HIV-negative, the adult donors had no recent acute infections or vaccinations. Germline loops: CDR1 MDHEN, CDR2 SYDVKM. This CDR3 is 16 amino acids long. Trimming shortened V by 5 bases and J by 8 bases, and 24 bases separated the two germline ends. V and J are TRBV28 and TRBJ1-2, with D perhaps TRBD1 (5 bases). This receptor was identified in a woman in her 30s in good health. Sequencing input: memory CD8+ T cells sorted from blood. The sample's subset: CD45RO+ cells pooled with CCR7-negative TemRA cells. The DNA of the CDR3 is TGTGCCAGCAGTCCACTGCGGGGCCGGGACGTCGAAGGCTACACCTTC. It translates to CASSPLRGRDVEGYTF.